This T cell receptor beta chain emerged from a study of PD-1 blockade in classical Hodgkin lymphoma. Regarding the study as a whole: Whoever responded completely had baseline diversity much like that seen in newly diagnosed patients.

Germline CDR1 and CDR2: MGHRA and YSYEKL. V was pared by 4 bases and J by 4 bases, with 12 bases of the junction left unmatched. The CDR3 extends over 17 amino acids. Relapses following autologous stem cell transplantation were seen in all patients, with brentuximab vedotin exposure varying. Remarks on this clone: What it recognizes is unknown.

Some clones are missing from TCRdb's copy, which holds only in-frame ones; the method was immunoSEQ multiplex PCR. This table has about 25,000 clones, more than 60% appearing once. The rearrangement uses TRBV4-1 and TRBJ1-3; 8 nucleotides agree with TRBD1. Sample: peripheral blood mononuclear cells (PBMCs), taken before the second cycle of nivolumab. This clonotype was sampled from a human donor with classical Hodgkin lymphoma. The CDR3: CASSRASPGQAGNTIYF. The CDR3 DNA reads as TGCGCCAGCAGCCGAGCTAGTCCGGGACAGGCAGGAAACACCATATATTTT.